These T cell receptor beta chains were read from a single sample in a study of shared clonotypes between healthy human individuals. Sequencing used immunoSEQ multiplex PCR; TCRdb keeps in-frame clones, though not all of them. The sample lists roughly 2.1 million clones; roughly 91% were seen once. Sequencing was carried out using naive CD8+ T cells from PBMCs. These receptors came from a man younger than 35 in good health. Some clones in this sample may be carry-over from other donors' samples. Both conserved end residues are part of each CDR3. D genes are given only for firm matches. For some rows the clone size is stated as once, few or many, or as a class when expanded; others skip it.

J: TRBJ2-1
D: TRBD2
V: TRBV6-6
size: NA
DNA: TGTGCCAGCAGTTACCCTGGGACTATTAAGCCCAATGAGCAGTTCTTC
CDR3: CASSYPGTIKPNEQFF

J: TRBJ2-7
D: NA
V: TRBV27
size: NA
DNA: TGTGCCAGCAGAGACCCACTCACCTACGAGCAGTACTTC
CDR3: CASRDPLTYEQYF

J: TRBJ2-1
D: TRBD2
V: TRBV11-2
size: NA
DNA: TGTGCCAGCAGCTTAGCGGGGACTACCGGTGAGCAGTTCTTC
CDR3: CASSLAGTTGEQFF

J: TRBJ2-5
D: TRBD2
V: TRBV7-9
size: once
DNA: TGTGCCAGCAGCCCACGACTAGCGGGAGTAGGAGAGACCCAGTACTTC
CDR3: CASSPRLAGVGETQYF

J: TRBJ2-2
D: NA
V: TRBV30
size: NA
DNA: TGTGCCTTCCGGGTGAACACCGGGGAGCTGTTTTTT
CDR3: CAFRVNTGELFF

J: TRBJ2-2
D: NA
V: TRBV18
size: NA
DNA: TGTGCCAGCTCACCACCCCTGGACGGTAACACCGGGGAGCTGTTTTTT
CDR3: CASSPPLDGNTGELFF

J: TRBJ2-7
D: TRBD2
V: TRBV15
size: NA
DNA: TGTGCCACCAGCAGAGATCTCTCTTCTAGCGGGGGCGCTTTCTACGAGCAGTACTTC
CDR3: CATSRDLSSSGGAFYEQYF

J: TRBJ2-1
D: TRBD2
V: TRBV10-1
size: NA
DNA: TGCGCCAGCAGTGAGCGAGGGGGACTAGCGGGAGATAATGAGCAGTTCTTC
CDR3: CASSERGGLAGDNEQFF

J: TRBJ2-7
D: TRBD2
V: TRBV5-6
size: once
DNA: TGTGCCAGCAGCTTGGGGGGACTAGCGGGAAGGAGGTACGAGCAGTACTTC
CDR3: CASSLGGLAGRRYEQYF

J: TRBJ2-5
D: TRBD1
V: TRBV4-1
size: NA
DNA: TGCGCCAGCAGCCCCAGGGACAGGGACCCAGAGACCCAGTACTTC
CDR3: CASSPRDRDPETQYF

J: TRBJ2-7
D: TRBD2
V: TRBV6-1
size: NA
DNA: TGTGCCAGCAGTGACCTCCGTTTGAGACTAGCGGATCTAAGCTACGAGCAGTACTTC
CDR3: CASSDLRLRLADLSYEQYF

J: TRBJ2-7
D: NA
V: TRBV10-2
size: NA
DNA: TGCGCCAGCACCGAGGCGGCGAACTACGAGCAGTACTTC
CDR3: CASTEAANYEQYF

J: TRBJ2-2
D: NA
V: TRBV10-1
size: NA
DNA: TGCGCCAGCAGTGACCAGGGTAGCACCGGGGAGCTGTTTTTT
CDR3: CASSDQGSTGELFF

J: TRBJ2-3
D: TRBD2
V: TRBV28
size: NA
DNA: TGTGCCAGCAGTGACCCAGCAGGGACTAGCGGGAGGGGTACAGATACGCAGTATTTT
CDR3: CASSDPAGTSGRGTDTQYF

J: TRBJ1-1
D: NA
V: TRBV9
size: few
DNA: TGTGCCAGCAGCGACGGGGGGCTGTCTGAAGCTTTCTTT
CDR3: CASSDGGLSEAFF